The rows below give T cell receptor beta chains drawn from one sample of a study of identical twins. TCRdb processed the 5' RACE reads anew with MiXCR; each CDR3 protein has one entry. The sample records roughly 290,000 distinct CDR3 sequences, 7.5% to 9.5% being singletons. These data also featured in a second study, about yellow fever vaccine responses in identical twins.

Sequencing used CD8+ T cells sorted from blood. Source of these receptors: a woman aged 18 to 35 in good health. Both conserved end residues are part of each CDR3. D genes are given only for firm matches. The size field is filled for only some rows; it gives once, few, many or a size class.

CDR3 length	clone size	J gene	D gene	V gene	CDR3 DNA	CDR3 protein
12	few	TRBJ2-1	-	TRBV29-1	TGCAGCGCCCACGGGACCATCAATGAGCAGTTCTTC	CSAHGTINEQFF
13	many	TRBJ2-3	-	TRBV27	TGTGCCACCCTCTCGGCCCTCACAGATACGCAGTATTTT	CATLSALTDTQYF
16	few	TRBJ1-6	-	TRBV4-1	TGCGCCAGCAGCCAAGATTCGGGAGACGCAAATTCACCCCTCCACTTT	CASSQDSGDANSPLHF
15	many	TRBJ2-1	TRBD2	TRBV24-1	TGTGCCACCAGTACGGGACTATTGACCTACAATGAGCAGTTCTTC	CATSTGLLTYNEQFF
12	many	TRBJ2-1	-	TRBV9	TGTGCCAGCAGCGTAAACGACAATGAGCAGTTCTTC	CASSVNDNEQFF
15	many	TRBJ2-4	TRBD1	TRBV7-2	TGTGCCAGCAGCTTCCAGGGGGAAACCAAAAACATTCAGTACTTC	CASSFQGETKNIQYF
14	-	TRBJ2-3	TRBD2	TRBV7-2	TGTGCCAGCAGCCCTACTAGCGCAACAGATACGCAGTATTTT	CASSPTSATDTQYF
15	-	TRBJ2-1	TRBD2	TRBV20-1	TGCAGTGCTTCCGGACTAGCGGGTGTCCGGGGTGGTCAGTTCTTC	CSASGLAGVRGGQFF
15	-	TRBJ1-1	-	TRBV5-6	TGTGCCAGCAGCTTGTTCGGCGGGGTGAGCACTGAAGCTTTCTTT	CASSLFGGVSTEAFF
13	many	TRBJ1-5	-	TRBV25-1	TGTGCCAGCAGTGAATCACAGGGACAGCCCCAGCATTTT	CASSESQGQPQHF
19	few	TRBJ2-2	TRBD1	TRBV4-2	TGTGCCAGCAGCCAAGGGGTTTCCCTACAGGGGGCGCGCCCCGGGGAGCTGTTTTTT	CASSQGVSLQGARPGELFF
15	many	TRBJ2-7	TRBD2	TRBV4-1	TGCGCCAGCAGCCAGGGGACTACCCTTTCCTACGAGCAGTACTTC	CASSQGTTLSYEQYF
12	-	TRBJ2-4	-	TRBV14	TGTGCCAGCAGCCAAGGGAAGGACATTCAGTACTTC	CASSQGKDIQYF
13	few	TRBJ2-3	-	TRBV7-6	TGTGCCAGCAGCTCGACGGGCTCCCACACGCAGTATTTT	CASSSTGSHTQYF
13	few	TRBJ2-1	-	TRBV7-2	TGTGCCAGCAGCCTAGCCCTCAGAAATGAGCAGTTCTTC	CASSLALRNEQFF
15	many	TRBJ1-5	-	TRBV5-4	TGTGCCAGCAGCCAACAGGGATTAGGGAATCAGCCCCAGCATTTT	CASSQQGLGNQPQHF
13	many	TRBJ2-5	-	TRBV7-9	TGTGCCAGCAGCTTAGTCCTGGATGAGACCCAGTACTTC	CASSLVLDETQYF
14	many	TRBJ2-7	TRBD1	TRBV12-3/TRBV12-4	TGTGCCAGCAGCGGTCAGGGACAGTTCTACGAGCAGTACTTC	CASSGQGQFYEQYF